This T cell receptor beta chain is drawn from a study of T-cell memory formation after mild COVID-19. Study at large: For the most part, TCR clusters were specific to one donor. Study-wide results and caveats: Clones that got smaller from day 15 to 85 had even CD4/CD8, while clones growing later tipped toward CD4+. Certain responding clones were present in pre-infection memory, suggesting participation of cross-reactive memory.

Libraries for TCRalpha and TCRbeta carried sample barcodes and unique molecular identifiers via 5'RACE. One entry per CDR3 protein results from TCRdb running MiXCR on the 5' RACE reads. The sample includes about 540,000 distinct CDR3 sequences, 20% of them seen just once. With regard to this clonotype: Its antigen is not known.

The germline CDR1 and CDR2 sequences are DFQATT and SNEGSKA (reference sequence). The CDR3 has 12 residues. V dropped 3 bases and J dropped 10 bases, with 15 bases sitting between them. The TCR was taken from an adult woman who had mild COVID-19 (a few samples of this study predate the infection). Cell type and time point are not known. The sample comprised PBMCs or a T cell subset sorted from them (not recorded which). V is TRBV20-1 and J is TRBJ1-2, with D perhaps TRBD1 (5 bases). The CDR3 loop reads CSASRDPIVYTF. CDR3 bases: TGCAGTGCTAGCCGGGACCCGATTGTCTACACCTTC.